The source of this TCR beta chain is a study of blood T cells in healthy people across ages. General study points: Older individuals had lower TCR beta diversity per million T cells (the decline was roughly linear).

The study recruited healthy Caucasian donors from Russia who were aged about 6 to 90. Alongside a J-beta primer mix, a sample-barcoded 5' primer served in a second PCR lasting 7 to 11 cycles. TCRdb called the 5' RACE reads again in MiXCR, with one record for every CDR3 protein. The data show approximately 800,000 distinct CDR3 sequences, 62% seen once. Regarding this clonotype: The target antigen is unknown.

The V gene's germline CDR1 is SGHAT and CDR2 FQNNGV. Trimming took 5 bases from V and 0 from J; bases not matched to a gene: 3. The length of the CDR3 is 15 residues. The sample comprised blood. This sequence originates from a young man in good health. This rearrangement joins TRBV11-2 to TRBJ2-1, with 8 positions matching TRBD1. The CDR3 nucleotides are TGTGCCAGCAGCAACAGGGGGTCCTCCTACAATGAGCAGTTCTTC. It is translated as CASSNRGSSYNEQFF.